The 30 T cell receptor beta chains given below trace back to one sample, sequenced in a study of blood T cell repertoires in COVID-19. Data came from immunoSEQ multiplex PCR; TCRdb stores just in-frame clones and leaves some out. The data contain about 230,000 clones, around 90% of them seen just once; the ten biggest clones take up roughly 2.7%. Sequenced sample: peripheral blood. These receptors were taken from a man aged 25-45 years with COVID-19, enrolled during active disease.

J is TRBJ1-2 and V is TRBV2; D possibly corresponds to TRBD1 (5 bases). The CDR3 spans 12 residues. Trimming took off 6 bases at V and 6 bases at J, with 11 bases between the two ends. CDR1 and CDR2 (germline): SNHLY, FYNNEI. The CDR3 spells CASRWGEDGYTF. The CDR3 bases are TGTGCCAGCAGGTGGGGGGAAGATGGCTACACCTTC.

This chain uses TRBV5-6 with TRBJ2-2; TRBD1 matches at 7 bases. Losses at the gene ends were 4 bases for V and 2 bases for J; bases not matched to a gene: 8. This CDR3 is 16 amino acids long. Germline assignment: CDR1 SGHDT and CDR2 YYEEEE. The CDR3 coding sequence is TGTGCCAGCAGCCCCCCGGACAGGTCTAACACCGGGGAGCTGTTTTTT. This gives the protein CASSPPDRSNTGELFF.

This clone was counted once. The chain has TRBV28 and TRBJ1-1; D not certain. The V and J ends lost 7 bases and 0 bases respectively, with 6 bases between them. Germline-derived CDR1 and CDR2 are MDHEN and SYDVKM. CDR3 length equals 12 residues. This CDR3 is CASIQMNTEAFF. The CDR3 DNA sequence: TGTGCCAGCATCCAGATGAACACTGAAGCTTTCTTT.

Only one count was recorded for this clone. The rearrangement uses TRBV2 and TRBJ1-1, with D maybe TRBD1 (5 bases). This CDR3 comprises 12 residues. The V gene's germline CDR1 is SNHLY and CDR2 FYNNEI. The germline V and J ends were trimmed by 6 bases and 4 bases, with 9 bases remaining between them. The CDR3 DNA follows: TGTGCCAGCAGAGACAGATTCACTGAAGCTTTCTTT. Its translation is CASRDRFTEAFF. Full variable domain (missing parts from reference TRBV2 and TRBJ1-1): EPEVTQTPSHQVTQMGQEVILRCVPISNHLYFYWYRQILGQKVEFLVSFYNNEISEKSEIFDDQFSVERPDGSNFTLKIRSTKLEDSAMYFCASRDRFTEAFFGQGTRLTVV.

This chain links TRBV11-2 with TRBJ2-3, with 7 bases lining up with TRBD2. Germline CDR1 is SGHAT and CDR2 is FQNNGV. Trimming removed 3 bases from V and 7 bases from J; junction bases left unmatched: 7. The CDR3 runs to 14 residues. The CDR3 DNA reads as TGTGCCAGCAGCTTTAGCGGGCAGGCGAATACGCAGTATTTT. It translates to CASSFSGQANTQYF.

This clone was counted a single time. An end of the junction differs from the germline gene, which may be a read error. The chain joins TRBV20-1 to TRBJ1-5, with D possibly being TRBD1 (6 bases). The CDR3 length is 14 residues. The V gene's germline CDR1 is DFQATT and CDR2 SNEGSKA (reference sequence). CDR3 loop: CSASGDTGKQPQHF. The CDR3 DNA sequence: TGCAGTGCTAGTGGGGACACCGGCAAGCAGCCCCAGCATTTT.

V is TRBV5-6 and J is TRBJ1-6, with no clear D. The CDR3 runs 17 residues. The ends were cut back, 0 bases at V and 7 bases at J, with 17 bases in the middle. From germline, CDR1 is SGHDT and CDR2 YYEEEE. The CDR3 DNA is TGTGCCAGCAGCTTGGGCAGCATTACGGGTTTAAATTCACCCCTCCACTTT. Protein: CASSLGSITGLNSPLHF.

This sequence joins TRBV2 and TRBJ1-2, with TRBD1 matching 10 bases. This CDR3 has 13 residues. The J segment lost 8 bases and the V segment lost 10 bases, leaving 10 bases of the junction unmatched. In germline, CDR1 is SNHLY, CDR2 FYNNEI. CDR3 nucleotide sequence: TGTGCCACGAGACAGGGGGCGTTTCAAGGCTACACCTTC. This codes for CATRQGAFQGYTF.

CDR3 coding DNA: TGTGCTAGTGGTTTGGTTTTGGCGGCCAGTAACACCGGGGAGCTGTTTTTT. This encodes CASGLVLAASNTGELFF. The chain has TRBV12-5 and TRBJ2-2; D is ambiguous. The CDR3 extends over 17 amino acids. Germline V lookup: CDR1 LGHNT, CDR2 FRNRAP. Between the trimmed V and J ends, which lost 0 bases and 2 bases, there was a span of 13 bases.

The chain carries TRBV7-3 and TRBJ2-7; TRBD1 agrees at 9 bases. V dropped 6 bases and J dropped 4; count of bases not matched to a gene: 10. CDR1 is SGHTA, CDR2 FQGTGA, per germline. CDR3 length: 15 amino acids. The CDR3 spells CASRLQTGGKYEQYF. As DNA, the CDR3 is TGTGCCAGCAGGTTACAAACAGGGGGCAAGTACGAGCAGTACTTC.

The gene calls are TRBV18 and TRBJ2-2; 12 bases line up with TRBD1. Germline values: CDR1 KGHSH, CDR2 LQKENI. J gave up 5 bases and V 4 bases, and 17 bases lay outside the gene matches. The CDR3 has 20 residues. Here the CDR3 reads CASSRTRTGQGAKGTGELFF. The CDR3 DNA reads as TGTGCCAGCTCACGTACGCGCACGGGACAGGGGGCGAAAGGGACCGGGGAGCTGTTTTTT.

The chain recombines TRBV29-1 with TRBJ1-4; no reliable D call. The length of the CDR3 is 12 residues. V lost 5 bases and J 5 bases, leaving 9 bases between the germline ends. Germline values: CDR1 SQVTM, CDR2 ANQGSEA. CDR3 sequence: CSVRTGNEKLFF. The DNA of the CDR3 is TGCAGCGTTAGGACGGGAAATGAAAAACTGTTTTTT.

This clone occurred a few times. The CDR3 DNA sequence: TGTGCCATCAGTCCGACAGGGGGCTCAGAGCAGCCCCAGCATTTT. This codes for CAISPTGGSEQPQHF. The V call is TRBV10-3, the J call TRBJ1-5, with TRBD1 matching 10 bases. Germline trimming cut 5 bases from V and 7 bases from J; bases unmatched to any gene: 8. The CDR3 has 15 amino acids. Germline V gene sequence: CDR1 ENHRY, CDR2 SYGVKD.

This clone appeared once. The genes are TRBV7-3 and TRBJ2-2; TRBD1 agrees at 7 bases. The V and J ends lost 8 bases and 6 bases, in that order; junction bases with no gene match: 12. CDR1 and CDR2 from the germline V gene are SGHTA and FQGTGA. The CDR3 runs 15 residues. CDR3 sequence: CASARDSRAAGELFF. Written as DNA, the CDR3 is TGTGCCAGCGCCCGGGACAGCCGGGCAGCCGGGGAGCTGTTTTTT.

V and J are TRBV18 and TRBJ2-7; 9 bases are a match to TRBD1. Unmatched junction bases numbered 3, after V lost 4 bases and J lost 5 bases. The CDR3 contains 13 residues. The V gene's germline CDR1 is KGHSH and CDR2 LQKENI. CDR3 sequence (DNA): TGTGCCAGCTCACTGGGACAGGGTGACGAGCAGTACTTC. Its translation: CASSLGQGDEQYF.

This clone has only one observation. The chain uses TRBV12-3 or TRBV12-4 and TRBJ2-2, with D possibly being TRBD1 (5 bases). V was clipped by 4 bases and J by 10 bases, with 7 bases between them. There are 11 residues in the CDR3. CDR3 DNA sequence: TGTGCCAGCAGTTGGGGCACGGAGCTGTTTTTT. It translates to CASSWGTELFF.

The chain is built from TRBV4-1 and TRBJ1-3; unclear D gene. V shed 0 bases and J shed 4 bases, with 13 bases lying between them. Germline-derived CDR1 and CDR2 are MGHRA and YSYEKL. The CDR3 runs to 16 residues. The CDR3 spells CASSQDRRFGGNTIYF. For the CDR3, the DNA is TGCGCCAGCAGCCAAGATAGGCGGTTCGGCGGAAACACCATATATTTT.

The table lists this clone with a count of one. CDR3 loop: CAISSRGPPEDTQYF. CDR3 bases: TGTGCCATTTCCTCCCGCGGCCCCCCGGAGGATACGCAGTATTTT. The chain couples TRBV10-3 to TRBJ2-3, with unresolved D. The V gene's germline CDR1 is ENHRY and CDR2 SYGVKD. This CDR3 has 15 amino acids. With 9 bases removed from V and 6 bases from J, the gap between germline ends came to 22 bases.

This rearrangement joins TRBV29-1 to TRBJ2-1; 9 bases match TRBD2. Germline V gene data show CDR1 as SQVTM and CDR2 as ANQGSEA. The CDR3 is 13 amino acids. The junction had 1 base not matched to a gene; V was cut back by 4 bases and J by 3 bases. Here the CDR3 DNA reads TGCAGCGTTGGGACTAGCGTCTACAATGAGCAGTTCTTC. This codes for CSVGTSVYNEQFF.

V and J are TRBV7-6 and TRBJ1-4; D remains unclear. The germline gives CDR1 SGHVS, CDR2 FNYEAQ. The V end lost 3 bases, the J end lost 0 bases, and 8 bases lay between the germline ends. The CDR3 totals 15 residues. Written as DNA, the CDR3 is TGTGCCAGCAGCTTCCGCGGGCCAACTAATGAAAAACTGTTTTTT. Translating it yields CASSFRGPTNEKLFF.

This sequence joins TRBV27 and TRBJ2-7; 7 bases are shared with TRBD1. After removal of 0 bases from V and 1 base from J, the junction contained 6 bases not matched to a gene. Germline V gene sequence: CDR1 MNHEY, CDR2 SMNVEV (reference sequence). There are 16 residues in the CDR3. The CDR3 loop reads CASSLSQGEFSYEQYF. Here the CDR3 DNA reads TGTGCCAGCAGTTTATCCCAGGGGGAGTTTTCCTACGAGCAGTACTTC.

This chain links TRBV9 with TRBJ2-1; a possible D gene is TRBD2 (5 bases). This CDR3 comprises 19 residues. Trimming cost V 0 bases and J 4 bases, with 23 bases left between them. CDR1 is SGDLS, CDR2 YYNGEE, per germline. The CDR3 region has the DNA TGTGCCAGCAGCGTAGCCCCAGTGGGGAGATTCAGAGGGTACAATGAGCAGTTCTTC. This sequence encodes CASSVAPVGRFRGYNEQFF.

The CDR3 DNA follows: TGCGCCAGCAGCCAAGATAGGAATCGGGGACAGAACACTGAAGCTTTCTTT. Residues: CASSQDRNRGQNTEAFF. V usage is TRBV4-1 and J usage is TRBJ1-1; possibly TRBD1 for D (6 bases). The CDR3 has 17 amino acids. Germline V gene lookup returns CDR1 MGHRA and CDR2 YSYEKL. The V gene lost 0 bases and the J gene lost 1 base, with 15 bases spanning the gap.

This sequence joins TRBV7-7 and TRBJ2-5; D is unclear. CDR3 length: 13 residues. V was pared by 5 bases and J by 1 base, with 8 bases between. Germline CDR1 is SSHAT and CDR2 is FNYEAQ (reference sequence). The CDR3 DNA is TGTGCCAGCAGCCAACTCGGCCAAGAGACCCAGTACTTC. Its protein product is CASSQLGQETQYF.

The chain carries TRBV27 and TRBJ2-7; tentatively, D is TRBD2 (5 bases). Germline V gives CDR1 MNHEY, CDR2 SMNVEV (reference sequence). The CDR3 loop spans 13 amino acids. Trimming pared 2 bases from V and 4 bases from J, leaving 9 bases between. The CDR3 reads CASSLQLGYEQYF. CDR3 coding DNA: TGTGCCAGCAGTTTACAACTAGGTTACGAGCAGTACTTC.

This chain links TRBV7-9 with TRBJ2-6; the D gene is possibly TRBD1 (5 bases). The germline V gene encodes CDR1 SEHNR and CDR2 FQNEAQ (reference sequence). The CDR3 extends over 16 amino acids. Trimming took off 5 bases at V and 2 bases at J, with 13 bases between the two ends. The CDR3 DNA reads TGTGCCAGCAGCGCGACCAGGGCCGCTGGGGCCAACGTCCTGACTTTC. Amino acids: CASSATRAAGANVLTF. The variable domain in full, completed from reference TRBV7-9 and TRBJ2-6, reads DTGVSQNPRHKITKRGQNVTFRCDPISEHNRLYWYRQTLGQGPEFLTYFQNEAQLEKSRLLSDRFSAERPKGSFSTLEIQRTEQGDSAMYLCASSATRAAGANVLTFGAGSRLTVL.

CDR3 sequence reads: CASSLDRELATNEKLFF. The CDR3 nucleotides read TGTGCCAGCAGCCTCGACAGGGAACTTGCAACTAATGAAAAACTGTTTTTT. The chain combines TRBV2 with TRBJ1-4, with 7 nucleotides matching TRBD1. CDR1 SNHLY and CDR2 FYNNEI come from the germline V gene. Trimming at V came to 6 bases and at J to 0 bases, leaving 10 bases not matched to a gene. The CDR3 contains 17 residues.

The CDR3 DNA reads as TGTGCCAGCAGCTCTACGGGACTAGCGGGCACCGGGGAGCTGTTTTTT. It encodes CASSSTGLAGTGELFF. This chain uses TRBV7-3 with TRBJ2-2; TRBD2 matches 12 bases. The CDR3 length is 16 residues. In germline, CDR1 is SGHTA, CDR2 FQGTGA. V dropped 4 bases and J dropped 4; count of bases not matched to a gene: 4.

The chain has TRBV21-1 and TRBJ1-2; TRBD1 was called by the table and not checked on the DNA. TRBV21-1 is reported as a pseudogene. The CDR3 loop spans 17 amino acids. CDR3 sequence (DNA): TGTGCCAGCAGCAAAATCGATGGGACAGGGGGCAACTATGGCTACACCTTC. Translated, it gives CASSKIDGTGGNYGYTF.

Written as DNA, the CDR3 is TGTGCCTGGAGTGTACGAGTGGGGCTTTCCTACAATGAGCAGTTCTTC. Translating gives CAWSVRVGLSYNEQFF. J is TRBJ2-1 and V is TRBV30; perhaps TRBD1 as D (5 bases). Looked up from germline, CDR1 is GTSNPN and CDR2 is SVGIG (reference sequence). CDR3 length equals 16 residues. Deletions cut 0 bases from V and 1 base from J, with 13 bases between.